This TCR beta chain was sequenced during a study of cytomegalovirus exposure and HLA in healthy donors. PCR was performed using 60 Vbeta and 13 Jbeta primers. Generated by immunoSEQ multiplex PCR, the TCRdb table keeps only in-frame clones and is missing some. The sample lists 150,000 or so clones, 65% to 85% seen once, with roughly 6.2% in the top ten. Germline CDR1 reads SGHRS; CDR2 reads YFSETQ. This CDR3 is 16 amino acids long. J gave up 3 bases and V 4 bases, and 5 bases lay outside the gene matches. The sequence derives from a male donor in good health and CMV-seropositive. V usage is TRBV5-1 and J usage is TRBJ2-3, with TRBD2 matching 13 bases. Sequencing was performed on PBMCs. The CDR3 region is CASSVPGLAGTDTQYF. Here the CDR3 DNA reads TGCGCCAGCAGCGTTCCGGGACTAGCGGGGACAGATACGCAGTATTTT. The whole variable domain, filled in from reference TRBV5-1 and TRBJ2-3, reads KAGVTQTPRYLIKTRGQQVTLSCSPISGHRSVSWYQQTPGQGLQFLFEYFSETQRNKGNFPGRFSGRQFSNSRSEMNVSTLELGDSALYLCASSVPGLAGTDTQYFGPGTRLTVL.